Sequencing of this T cell receptor beta chain was carried out in a study of blood T cell repertoires in COVID-19. Study-level background: The samples span acute and convalescent COVID-19 from the United States, Italy and Spain. T cells, B-cell-depleted T cells, or PBMCs supplied cDNA or gDNA.

The CDR3 sequence is 15 residues long. Trimming took off 0 bases at V and 2 bases at J, with 10 bases between the two ends. Germline V gives CDR1 MNHNY, CDR2 SVGAGI (reference sequence). This clone was seen only once. Under the authors' procedure: Estimation of nucleated cell counts relied on the amplification of reference gene primers. Profiling relied on immunoSEQ multiplex PCR, and the TCRdb table lists in-frame clones only, not all of them. The DNA gave D and trimming, while V, J and clone size come from that table. The sample shows 250,000 to 300,000 clones, approximately 87% of them seen only once.

The rearrangement links TRBV6-6 to TRBJ1-2; D gene unclear. Material for sequencing was peripheral blood. The sequence was obtained from a man aged 60-69 years who had recovered from COVID-19. CDR3 sequence (DNA): TGTGCCAGCAGTTACTCGGGCATTACCAACTATGGCTACACCTTC. It translates to CASSYSGITNYGYTF.